This entry is about one T cell receptor beta chain. The data derive from a study of early T cells in non-severe SARS-CoV-2 infection. The CDR3 is made up of 16 amino acids. V shed 6 bases and J 2 bases; nucleotides not matched to a gene: 9. Germline V gives CDR1 SNHLY, CDR2 FYNNEI. Researchers tagged individual cDNA molecules with unique molecular identifiers. TCRdb used MiXCR to reprocess the 5' RACE reads, holding one entry per CDR3 protein. This repertoire shows approximately 110,000 distinct CDR3 sequences, 15% found once; its top ten account for 21%. This chain links TRBV2 with TRBJ1-4, with 7 bases lining up with TRBD1. Sequenced material: whole blood. This sequence originates from an adult who was a healthcare worker with PCR-confirmed SARS-CoV-2 infection or an uninfected control (not recorded which). CDR3 in DNA: TGTGCCAGCAGGGAGCCGGAGGGGGCGACTAATGAAAAACTGTTTTTT. Protein product: CASREPEGATNEKLFF.